This T cell receptor beta chain came from a study of blood T cell repertoires in COVID-19. The overall study: COVID-19 samples from acute and convalescent phases originated in the United States, Italy and Spain.

Germline V CDR1 and CDR2: MNHEY, SVGAGI. V trimming: 8 bases; J trimming: 4 bases; junction bases outside the gene matches: 4. This CDR3 has 13 residues. The authors' processing: Estimated nucleated cell counts came from reference gene primer amplification. Sequenced by immunoSEQ multiplex PCR; TCRdb stores in-frame clones only, minus some. Clonal size and the V and J genes are those of that table, whereas D and trimming came from the DNA. The repertoire holds around 380,000 clones, more than 75% seen once, with 1% to 1.5% in the top ten. The age range of participants was about 18 to 100 years, with residence in 20 to 25 US areas. Recovery among Cohort 3 donors was established by two negative PCRs, clearance, or symptom resolution.

This TCR was recovered from a man aged 25-45 years who had recovered from COVID-19. The sample comprised PBMCs or T cells enriched from blood (not recorded which). The chain combines TRBV6-5 with TRBJ1-3, with 8 bases identical to TRBD1. DNA for the CDR3: TGTGCCAGCGGCCGACAGGGGGGAAACACCATATATTTT. It is translated as CASGRQGGNTIYF.